The 4 T cell receptor beta chains below were found in one sample sequenced in a study of cytomegalovirus exposure and HLA in healthy donors (dated 2017 in TCRdb). Libraries were built with the immunoSEQ multiplex PCR assay. TCRdb took over this immuneACCESS table, retaining in-frame rearrangements with V and J assigned. Such tables are incomplete; in checked studies, under half of the missing clones stem from an unresolved V gene, and the remainder is unexplained. The sample data list 90,000 to 100,000 clones, and roughly 87% of these were observed just once. 6.3% of the sample belongs to the ten largest clones. Sequenced input: PBMCs. These receptors originate from a young man in good health and CMV-seropositive.

The chain joins TRBV13 to TRBJ2-1, with 11 bases fitting TRBD2. Unmatched junction bases numbered 2, after V lost 4 bases and J lost 0 bases. The germline CDR1 and CDR2 sequences are PRHDT and FYEKMQ (reference sequence). This CDR3 region has 16 residues. The CDR3 protein is CASSWGTSGSYNEQFF. In nucleotides, the CDR3 is TGTGCCAGCAGCTGGGGGACTAGCGGCTCCTACAATGAGCAGTTCTTC.

The chain is built from TRBV9 and TRBJ2-1; 8 nucleotides match TRBD1. CDR1 is SGDLS, CDR2 YYNGEE, per germline. The CDR3 has 14 amino acids. The junction had 4 bases not matched to a gene; V was cut back by 0 bases and J by 8 bases. As DNA, the CDR3 is TGTGCCAGCAGCGTAGGTTCAGGGGGCTATGAGCAGTTCTTC. Translating it yields CASSVGSGGYEQFF. Combining the CDR3 with reference TRBV9 and TRBJ2-1 gives the whole variable domain DSGVTQTPKHLITATGQRVTLRCSPRSGDLSVYWYQQSLDQGLQFLIQYYNGEERAKGNILERFSAQQFPDLHSELNLSSLELGDSALYFCASSVGSGGYEQFFGPGTRLTVL.

CDR3 residues: CASSEVVRGGDQPQHF. CDR3 nucleotides: TGTGCCAGCAGTGAAGTTGTTCGGGGGGGCGATCAGCCCCAGCATTTT. This sequence joins TRBV6-1 and TRBJ1-5, with D possibly TRBD1 on 6 matching bases. The V end was cut by 1 base, the J end by 5 bases, with 15 bases between. This CDR3 has 16 residues. CDR1 MNHNS and CDR2 SASEGT come from the germline V gene.

For this clone: Other DNA sequences within the sample encode an identical CDR3. The rearrangement uses TRBV7-2 and TRBJ1-1; D may be TRBD1 (5 bases). CDR3 length equals 13 residues. V was shortened by 5 bases and J by 5 bases, with 12 bases between the two germline ends. Germline V gene data show CDR1 as SGHTA and CDR2 as FQGNSA. CDR3 coding DNA: TGTGCCAGCAGCAGTCAGGGAGGTACTGAAGCTTTCTTT. Translation gives CASSSQGGTEAFF.